The rows below give T cell receptor beta chains drawn from one sample of a study of identical twins. TCRdb ran MiXCR on the 5' RACE reads and lists one entry per CDR3 protein. The sample contains approximately 140,000 distinct CDR3 sequences, around 3.4% of which appear only once. Sequencing input: memory T cells sorted from blood. These receptors were taken from a young man in good health. Each CDR3 is given with its conserved first and last residue. The D gene is left open where the match is weak. Clone size is stated in some rows and not others, as once, few, many or a class when expanded.

D gene	clone size	V gene	J gene	CDR3 DNA	CDR3 protein
TRBD1	many	TRBV6-5	TRBJ2-7	TGTGCCAGCAGTTACTCGACAGGGAAGACCTACGAGCAGTACTTC	CASSYSTGKTYEQYF
TRBD2	many	TRBV20-1	TRBJ2-2	TGCAGTGCTAGAACTAGCGGGAACGCCGGGGAGCTGTTTTTT	CSARTSGNAGELFF
TRBD2	many	TRBV5-1	TRBJ2-3	TGCGCCAGCAGCTTGGGGCAAGCGGGAGACACAGATACGCAGTATTTT	CASSLGQAGDTDTQYF
TRBD1	many	TRBV20-1	TRBJ2-5	TGCAGTGCTCACAGGGGTCCTCGAGAGACCCAGTACTTC	CSAHRGPRETQYF
TRBD2	many	TRBV2	TRBJ2-1	TGTGCCAGCCGACCCTCCGGGACTAGCTCCAATCGTAACTCCTACAATGAGCAGTTCTTC	CASRPSGTSSNRNSYNEQFF
NA	few	TRBV18	TRBJ2-1	TGTGCCAGCTCATTCCCCGGGAATGAGCAGTTCTTC	CASSFPGNEQFF
NA	many	TRBV6-5	TRBJ1-2	TGTGCCAGCAGTTACTGGGGGGCTGGCTACACCTTC	CASSYWGAGYTF
NA	many	TRBV7-8	TRBJ2-5	TGTGCCAGCAGCTTCCAGGGGAGAGAGACCCAGTACTTC	CASSFQGRETQYF
NA	many	TRBV5-1	TRBJ1-6	TGCGCCAGCAGCTCGCCCTTATGGGAGGGGAGCTCCTATAATTCACCCCTCCACTTT	CASSSPLWEGSSYNSPLHF
TRBD2	many	TRBV24-1	TRBJ2-1	TGTGCCACCAGTGATTTTAGGGGAGGGAGCGATGAGCAGTTCTTC	CATSDFRGGSDEQFF
TRBD2	NA	TRBV18	TRBJ2-2	TGTGCCAGCTCACCACCCCGGACTAGTGCGCCCGGGGAGCTGTTTTTT	CASSPPRTSAPGELFF
TRBD2	many	TRBV12-3/TRBV12-4	TRBJ2-5	TGTGCCAGCAGTTTCGGGCTAGCGGGAGGTGAGACCCAGTACTTC	CASSFGLAGGETQYF
NA	many	TRBV12-3/TRBV12-4	TRBJ1-2	TGTGCCAGCAGTCCTTGGGGGGCTCAGGGCTACACCTTC	CASSPWGAQGYTF
NA	NA	TRBV10-3	TRBJ2-2	TGTGCCATCAGTGACCACAGAGCGAACACCGGGGAGCTGTTTTTT	CAISDHRANTGELFF
TRBD1	many	TRBV24-1	TRBJ2-1	TGTGCCACCAGTAAGGGACAGGCCTACAATGAGCAGTTCTTC	CATSKGQAYNEQFF
NA	many	TRBV6-2/TRBV6-3	TRBJ2-2	TGTGCCAGCAGTTACTCGGGGGTACGAGGGAATACGAACACCGGGGAGCTGTTTTTT	CASSYSGVRGNTNTGELFF
NA	many	TRBV3-1	TRBJ2-5	TGTGCCAGCAGCCAATACGGAGAGACCCAGTACTTC	CASSQYGETQYF
NA	few	TRBV30	TRBJ1-5	TGTGCCTGGAGGGAGGGTGTCAGGAGCAATCAGCCCCAGCATTTT	CAWREGVRSNQPQHF
TRBD2	many	TRBV7-2	TRBJ2-4	TGTGCCAGCAGCTTTGTGGGAGGGGACATTCAGTACTTC	CASSFVGGDIQYF
NA	many	TRBV5-5	TRBJ2-4	TGTGCCAGCAGCTTGCGGGGATTCGTTCAGTACTTC	CASSLRGFVQYF
NA	NA	TRBV19	TRBJ2-1	TGTGCCAGTAGACCAGGCGCATACAATGAGCAGTTCTTC	CASRPGAYNEQFF
NA	many	TRBV7-6	TRBJ1-6	TGTGCCAGCAGCCCCCGACTTGGGATGGATAATTCACCCCTCCACTTT	CASSPRLGMDNSPLHF
NA	many	TRBV12-3/TRBV12-4	TRBJ2-1	TGTGCCAGCAAGGCCGGACCGAATGAGCAGTTCTTC	CASKAGPNEQFF
TRBD1	many	TRBV10-3	TRBJ1-2	TGTGCCATCAGTGAGTCGGAAGGACAGGGTGGCTACACCTTC	CAISESEGQGGYTF